Given below is one TCR beta chain in context. What antigen it recognizes has not been identified. Base qualities were left out, and no much larger clone turns up one base away. This sample was taken from a study of post-analysis software for immune sequencing data (dated by TCRdb to between 2015 and 2017). Study-level background: Recorded disease courses included relapsing-remitting, secondary progressive and progressive-relapsing multiple sclerosis, with some patients lacking subtype annotation. The patient repertoires were set against around ten previously published healthy control repertoires from donors whose ages ranged from roughly 6 to 26 years. A subset of samples was prepared in parallel using single-end sample barcoding, then pooled and co-amplified after Illumina adapter ligation.

Findings and caveats that apply to the study as a whole: The multiple sclerosis patient group was slightly younger than the control group. Multiple sclerosis patients had significantly lower normalized Chao1 diversity than controls, a result that suggests substantial peripheral T-cell clonal expansion. Direct clustering with F measure showed strong co-clustering of samples prepared in the same batch, prompting a batch-effect correction.

The library relied on PCR. Sequencer: Illumina HiSeq 2500. To reduce PCR and sequencing biases, unique molecular identifiers were incorporated into the TCR beta cDNA libraries. Roughly 0.5 million cDNA molecules were obtained per 1 to 10 million input T cells, so each molecule approximated one T cell. The patient libraries were prepared and sequenced with the same protocol used for the earlier healthy control dataset. Within a given batch, samples were prepared together, multiplexed and sequenced on the same HiSeq lane. The authors processed their data as follows. Raw barcoded reads were processed with MIGEC, discarding single-read molecular identifier groups before consensus assembly and CDR3 extraction. VDJtools was used for post-analysis of the clonotype tables, with diversity normalized by down-sampling every dataset to the smallest sample size. In repertoire overlap clustering, CDR3 amino acid sequences, but not nucleotide sequences, were matched to correct batch-related cross-sample contamination. TCRdb cleaned the public reads at Q25 with fastp, built clones with MiXCR and kept in-frame beta chains. Each CDR3 protein gets just one entry, which takes the most common genes and DNA from the rows behind it. TCRdb's processing, not the authors' own work, is the source of the V and J calls. In this sample the table shows around 700,000 distinct CDR3 sequences, around 64% of which occur a single time. The top ten constitute 11% of the sample.

To demonstrate the VDJtools post-analysis software, the study profiled TCR beta repertoires from the peripheral blood of under 15 young patients with multiple sclerosis. Multiple sclerosis patients were children and adolescents aged roughly 6 to 16 years. The source is a girl aged 2-10 years with multiple sclerosis. Sample: blood.

In nucleotides, the sequence is TGTGCCAGCAGCTTCGTGTGGAGGTGGAATGAGCAGTTCTTC. The translation is CASSFVWRWNEQFF. The sequence joins TRBV7-9 to TRBJ2-1; the D segment could be TRBD2, given 5 matching bases. CDR1 SEHNR and CDR2 FQNEAQ were looked up in the germline V gene (reference sequence). Measured from the cysteine to the phenylalanine, the CDR3 is 14 residues long. Only CDR3 DNA is held: 42 bases, read in frame from base 1. Relative to germline, V is 3 bases shorter and J is 7 bases shorter, with 13 bases between their ends.